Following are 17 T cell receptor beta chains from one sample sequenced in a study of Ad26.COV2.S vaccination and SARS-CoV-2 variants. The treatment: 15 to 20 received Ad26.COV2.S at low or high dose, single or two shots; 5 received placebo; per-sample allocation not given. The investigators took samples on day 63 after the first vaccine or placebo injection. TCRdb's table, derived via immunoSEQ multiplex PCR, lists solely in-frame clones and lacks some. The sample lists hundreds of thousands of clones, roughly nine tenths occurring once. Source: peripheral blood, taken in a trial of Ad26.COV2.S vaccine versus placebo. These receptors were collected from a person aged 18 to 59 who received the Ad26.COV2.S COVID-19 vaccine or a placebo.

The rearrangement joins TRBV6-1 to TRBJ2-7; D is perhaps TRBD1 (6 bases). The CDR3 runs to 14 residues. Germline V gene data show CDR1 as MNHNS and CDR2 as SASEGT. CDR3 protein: CASSEKGRGAWGNV. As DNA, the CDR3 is TGTGCCAGCAGTGAAAAGGGCAGGGGCGCGTGGGGTAACGTC.

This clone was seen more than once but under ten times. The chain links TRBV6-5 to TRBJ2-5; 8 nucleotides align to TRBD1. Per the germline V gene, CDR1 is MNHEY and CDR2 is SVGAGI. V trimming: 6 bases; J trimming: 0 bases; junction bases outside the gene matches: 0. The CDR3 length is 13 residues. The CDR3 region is CASRQGDQETQYF. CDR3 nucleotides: TGTGCCAGCAGACAGGGGGACCAAGAGACCCAGTACTTC.

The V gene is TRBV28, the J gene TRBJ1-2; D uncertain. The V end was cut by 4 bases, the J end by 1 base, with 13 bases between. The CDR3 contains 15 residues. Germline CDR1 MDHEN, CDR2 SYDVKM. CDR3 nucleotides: TGTGCCAGCAGTTCGATGGACGGTGTTAACTATGGCTACACCTTC. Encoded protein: CASSSMDGVNYGYTF.

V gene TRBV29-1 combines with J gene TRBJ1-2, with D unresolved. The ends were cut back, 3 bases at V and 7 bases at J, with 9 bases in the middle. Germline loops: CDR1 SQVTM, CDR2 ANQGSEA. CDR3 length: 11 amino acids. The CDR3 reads CSVEFFGGYTF. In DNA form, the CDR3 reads TGCAGCGTTGAGTTCTTCGGTGGCTACACCTTC.

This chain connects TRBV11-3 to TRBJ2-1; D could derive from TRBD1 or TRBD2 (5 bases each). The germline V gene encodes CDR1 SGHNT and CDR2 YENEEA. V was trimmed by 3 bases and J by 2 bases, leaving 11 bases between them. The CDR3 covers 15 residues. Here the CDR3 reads CASSFRPGPYNEQFF. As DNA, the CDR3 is TGTGCCAGCAGCTTCAGGCCGGGACCCTACAATGAGCAGTTCTTC.

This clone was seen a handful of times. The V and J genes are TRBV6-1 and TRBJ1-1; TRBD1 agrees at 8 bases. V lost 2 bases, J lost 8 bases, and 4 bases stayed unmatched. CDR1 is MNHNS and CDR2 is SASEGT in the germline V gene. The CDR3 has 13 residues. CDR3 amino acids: CASSEWQGAEAFF. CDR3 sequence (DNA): TGTGCCAGCAGTGAATGGCAGGGGGCCGAAGCTTTCTTT.

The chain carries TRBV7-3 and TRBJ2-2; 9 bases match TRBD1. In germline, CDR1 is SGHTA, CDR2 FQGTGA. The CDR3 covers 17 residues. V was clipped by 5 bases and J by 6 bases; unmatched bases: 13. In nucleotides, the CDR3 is TGTGCCAGCAGCCCCAATTCCGGGACAGGGTGGTCCGGGGAGCTGTTTTTT. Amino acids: CASSPNSGTGWSGELFF.

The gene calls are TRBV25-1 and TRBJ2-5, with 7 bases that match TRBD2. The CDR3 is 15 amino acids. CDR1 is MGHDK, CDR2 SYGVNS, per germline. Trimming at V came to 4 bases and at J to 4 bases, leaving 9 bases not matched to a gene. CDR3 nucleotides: TGTGCCAGCAGTGTTTATCCGGGACTACGAGAGACCCAGTACTTC. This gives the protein CASSVYPGLRETQYF.

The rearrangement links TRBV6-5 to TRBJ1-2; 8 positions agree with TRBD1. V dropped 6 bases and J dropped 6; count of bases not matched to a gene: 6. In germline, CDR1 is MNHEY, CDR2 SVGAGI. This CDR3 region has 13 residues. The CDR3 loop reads CASSRYRGDGYTF. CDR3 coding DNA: TGTGCCAGCAGCCGATACAGGGGGGATGGCTACACCTTC.

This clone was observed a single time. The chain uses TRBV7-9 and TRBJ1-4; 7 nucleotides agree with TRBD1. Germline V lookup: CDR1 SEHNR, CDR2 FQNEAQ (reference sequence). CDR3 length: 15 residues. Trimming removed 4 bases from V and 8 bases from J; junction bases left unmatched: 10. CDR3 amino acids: CASSSEQGTSEKLFF. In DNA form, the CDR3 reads TGTGCCAGCAGCTCAGAACAGGGGACGAGCGAAAAACTGTTTTTT. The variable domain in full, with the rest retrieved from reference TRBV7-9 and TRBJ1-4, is DTGVSQNPRHKITKRGQNVTFRCDPISEHNRLYWYRQTLGQGPEFLTYFQNEAQLEKSRLLSDRFSAERPKGSFSTLEIQRTEQGDSAMYLCASSSEQGTSEKLFFGSGTQLSVL.

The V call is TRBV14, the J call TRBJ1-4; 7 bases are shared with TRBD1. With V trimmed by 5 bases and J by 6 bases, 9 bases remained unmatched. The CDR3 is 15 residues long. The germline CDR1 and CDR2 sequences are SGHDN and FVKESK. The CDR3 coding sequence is TGTGCCAGCAGCACATTAGGGGGCGTCGATGAAAAACTGTTTTTT. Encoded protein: CASSTLGGVDEKLFF.

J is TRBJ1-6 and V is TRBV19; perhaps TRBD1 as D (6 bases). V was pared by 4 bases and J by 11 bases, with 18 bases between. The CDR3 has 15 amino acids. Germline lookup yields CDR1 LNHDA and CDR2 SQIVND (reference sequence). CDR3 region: CASSTRDNKTPPLHF. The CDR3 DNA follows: TGTGCCAGTAGTACCCGGGACAACAAAACTCCACCCCTCCACTTT.

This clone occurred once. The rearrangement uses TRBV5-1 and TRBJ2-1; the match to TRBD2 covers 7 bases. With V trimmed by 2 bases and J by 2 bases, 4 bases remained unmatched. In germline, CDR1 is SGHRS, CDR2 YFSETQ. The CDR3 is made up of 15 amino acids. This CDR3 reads CASSLSGGTYNEQFF. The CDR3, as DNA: TGCGCCAGCAGCTTATCCGGGGGGACCTACAATGAGCAGTTCTTC. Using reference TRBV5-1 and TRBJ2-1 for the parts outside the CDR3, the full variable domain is KAGVTQTPRYLIKTRGQQVTLSCSPISGHRSVSWYQQTPGQGLQFLFEYFSETQRNKGNFPGRFSGRQFSNSRSEMNVSTLELGDSALYLCASSLSGGTYNEQFFGPGTRLTVL.

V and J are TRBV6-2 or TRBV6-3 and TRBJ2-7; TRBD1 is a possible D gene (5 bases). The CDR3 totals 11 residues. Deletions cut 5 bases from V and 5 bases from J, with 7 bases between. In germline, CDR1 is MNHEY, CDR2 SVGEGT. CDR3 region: CASSQTDEQYV. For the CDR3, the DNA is TGTGCCAGCAGTCAGACAGACGAGCAGTACGTC.

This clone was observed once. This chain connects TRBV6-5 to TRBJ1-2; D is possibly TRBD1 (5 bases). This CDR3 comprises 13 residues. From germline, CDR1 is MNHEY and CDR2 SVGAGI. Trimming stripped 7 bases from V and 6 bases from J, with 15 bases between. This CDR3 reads CASTQMGLDGYTF. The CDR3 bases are TGTGCCAGCACTCAAATGGGACTTGATGGCTACACCTTC.

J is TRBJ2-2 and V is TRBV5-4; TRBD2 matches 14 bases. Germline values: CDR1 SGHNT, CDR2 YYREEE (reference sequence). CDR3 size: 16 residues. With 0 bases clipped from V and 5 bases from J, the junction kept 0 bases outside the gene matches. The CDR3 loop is CASSLGLAGGTGELFF. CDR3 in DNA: TGTGCCAGCAGCTTGGGACTAGCGGGGGGGACCGGGGAGCTGTTTTTT.

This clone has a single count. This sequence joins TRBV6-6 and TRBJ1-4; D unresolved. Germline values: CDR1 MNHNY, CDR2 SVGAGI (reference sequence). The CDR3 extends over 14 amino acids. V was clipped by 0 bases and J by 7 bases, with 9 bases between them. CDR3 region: CASSYSHGSEKLFF. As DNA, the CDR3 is TGTGCCAGCAGTTACTCACACGGAAGTGAAAAACTGTTTTTT.